A selection of T cell receptor beta chains follows, all from one sample in a study of shared T cell receptors in the human thymus. Measured with immunoSEQ multiplex PCR; TCRdb has only the in-frame clones, and not every one. Among 500,000 to 750,000 clones listed, approximately 90% were seen once. These same records also appear under a second study, on human thymus T cells.

Specimen: thymocytes. The receptors originated from a boy under two years old with a congenital heart defect. Both conserved end residues are part of each CDR3.

CASSPNWGQGEYPDEQYF	TRBJ2-7	TRBV28
CASTPGGSYNEQFF	TRBJ2-1	TRBV19
CASSLRTQRFPPYYEQYF	TRBJ2-7	TRBV27
CASSFSSSYNEQFF	TRBJ2-1	TRBV5-6
CASSQGEARLSHPYEQYF	TRBJ2-7	TRBV4-3
CASSQGSGRALSYNEQFF	TRBJ2-1	TRBV4-2
CASRTSGRSSDRYEQYF	TRBJ2-7	TRBV27
CASSLGRNNTEAFF	TRBJ1-1	TRBV5-1
CASSLGGSMNEQFF	TRBJ2-1	TRBV28
CASSESTAWGYTF	TRBJ1-2	TRBV25-1
CASSSFQNRPMNTEAFF	TRBJ1-1	TRBV7-9
CASSRDRKDTQYF	TRBJ2-3	TRBV27
CASSYGTGVYEQYF	TRBJ2-7	TRBV18
CASSFFGDGFTGELFF	TRBJ2-2	TRBV5-1
CASSSLRPRQLRRYEQYF	TRBJ2-7	TRBV11-3
CASSPVLKSGEQYF	TRBJ2-7	TRBV5-1
CASSQGGQRGYTF	TRBJ1-2	TRBV7-3